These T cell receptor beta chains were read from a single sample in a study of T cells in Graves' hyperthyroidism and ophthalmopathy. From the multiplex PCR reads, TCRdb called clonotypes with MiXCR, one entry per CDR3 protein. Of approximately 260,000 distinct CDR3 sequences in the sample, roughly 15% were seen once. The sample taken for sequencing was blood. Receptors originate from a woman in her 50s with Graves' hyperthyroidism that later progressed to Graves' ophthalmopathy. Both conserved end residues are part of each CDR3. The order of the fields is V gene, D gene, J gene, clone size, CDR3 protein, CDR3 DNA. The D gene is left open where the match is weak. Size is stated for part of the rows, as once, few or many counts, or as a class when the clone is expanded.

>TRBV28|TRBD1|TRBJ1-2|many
CASSLPNTGGFDYGYTF
TGTGCCAGCAGTCTCCCCAACACAGGGGGCTTCGACTATGGCTACACCTTC
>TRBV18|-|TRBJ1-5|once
CASSPPGSADQPQHF
TGTGCCAGCTCACCACCAGGTTCAGCGGATCAGCCCCAGCATTTT
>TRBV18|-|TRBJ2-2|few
CTSSPSHTSTGELFF
TGTACCAGCTCACCGTCTCACACCTCCACCGGGGAGCTGTTTTTT
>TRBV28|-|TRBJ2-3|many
CASSLSGGHTQYF
TGTGCCAGCAGTTTATCGGGGGGCCACACGCAGTATTTT
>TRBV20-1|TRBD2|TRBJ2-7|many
CSAYQTSARGEQYF
TGCAGTGCCTATCAGACTAGCGCCCGCGGCGAGCAGTACTTC
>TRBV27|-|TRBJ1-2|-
CASSLFGDQNYGYTF
TGTGCCAGCAGTTTATTTGGGGACCAGAACTATGGCTACACCTTC
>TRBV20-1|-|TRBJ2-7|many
CSAPVWDRGNEQYF
TGCAGTGCGCCAGTATGGGACCGTGGGAACGAGCAGTACTTC
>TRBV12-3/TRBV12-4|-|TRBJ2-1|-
CASSLGAIGNEQFF
TGTGCCAGCAGTTTAGGGGCTATCGGCAATGAGCAGTTCTTC
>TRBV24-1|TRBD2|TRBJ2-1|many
CATSDVSGSFYNEQFF
TGTGCCACCAGTGATGTTAGCGGGAGCTTCTACAATGAGCAGTTCTTC
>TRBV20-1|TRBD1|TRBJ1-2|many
CSARPRTGSYTF
TGCAGTGCTAGACCTAGGACAGGGAGCTACACCTTC
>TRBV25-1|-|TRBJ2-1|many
CASSELDTGINEQFF
TGTGCCAGCAGTGAACTTGACACAGGGATCAATGAGCAGTTCTTC
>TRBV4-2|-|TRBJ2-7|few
CASSQSGRTSSYEQYF
TGTGCCAGCAGCCAATCGGGACGGACAAGCTCCTACGAGCAGTACTTC
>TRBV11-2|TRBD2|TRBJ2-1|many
CASSLTASGSNEQFF
TGTGCCAGCAGCTTAACGGCTAGCGGGAGCAATGAGCAGTTCTTC
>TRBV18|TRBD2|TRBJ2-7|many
CASSPRESSGRAHEQYF
TGTGCCAGCTCACCTCGGGAGAGTAGCGGGAGGGCCCACGAGCAGTACTTC
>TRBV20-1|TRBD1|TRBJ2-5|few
CSASHGTAEETQYF
TGCAGTGCTAGCCACGGGACAGCCGAAGAGACCCAGTACTTC
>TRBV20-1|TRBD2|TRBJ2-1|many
CSAPPAGGSNEQFF
TGCAGTGCACCCCCTGCGGGAGGAAGTAATGAGCAGTTCTTC
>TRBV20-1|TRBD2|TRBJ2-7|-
CSVGTSGKYEQYF
TGCAGTGTAGGGACTAGCGGAAAGTACGAGCAGTACTTC
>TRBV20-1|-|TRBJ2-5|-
CSARVAGAQEAQYF
TGCAGTGCTAGAGTGGCGGGTGCCCAAGAGGCCCAGTACTTC
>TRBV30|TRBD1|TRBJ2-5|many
CAWSATGTGGQTQYF
TGTGCCTGGAGTGCAACCGGGACAGGGGGACAGACCCAGTACTTC
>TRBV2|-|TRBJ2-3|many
CASTRDHSTDTQYF
TGTGCCAGCACCCGGGATCATAGCACAGATACGCAGTATTTT
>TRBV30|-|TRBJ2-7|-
CAWSLVNEQYF
TGTGCCTGGAGCCTGGTAAACGAGCAGTACTTC
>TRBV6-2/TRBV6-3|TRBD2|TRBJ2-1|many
CATLSSSGSYNEQFF
TGTGCCACTCTATCCTCTAGCGGGTCTTACAATGAGCAGTTCTTC
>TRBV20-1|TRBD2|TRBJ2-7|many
CSARLVAGFREQYF
TGCAGTGCTAGATTGGTAGCGGGATTCCGCGAGCAGTACTTC
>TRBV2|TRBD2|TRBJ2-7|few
CASRFLAGVLYEQYF
TGTGCCAGCAGATTCCTAGCGGGAGTTTTGTACGAGCAGTACTTC
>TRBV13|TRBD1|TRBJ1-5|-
CASSFRGASNQPQHF
TGTGCCAGCAGTTTCAGGGGGGCCAGCAATCAGCCCCAGCATTTT
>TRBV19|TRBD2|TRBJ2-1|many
CASSRGTTRGGVYNEQFF
TGTGCCAGTAGTAGAGGGACTACCCGTGGGGGAGTATACAATGAGCAGTTCTTC
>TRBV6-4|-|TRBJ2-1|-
CASSRFNNEQFF
TGTGCCAGCAGTCGCTTCAACAATGAGCAGTTCTTC
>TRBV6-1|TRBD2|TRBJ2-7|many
CASSYAGGVQGRVEQYF
TGTGCCAGCAGTTACGCGGGAGGGGTGCAGGGTCGGGTCGAGCAGTACTTC
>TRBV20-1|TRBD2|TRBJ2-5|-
CSARTSGSETQYF
TGCAGTGCTAGGACTAGCGGGAGTGAGACCCAGTACTTC
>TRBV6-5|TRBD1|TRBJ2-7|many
CASSYRTGAFLYEQYF
TGTGCCAGCAGTTACCGGACAGGGGCCTTCCTCTACGAGCAGTACTTC
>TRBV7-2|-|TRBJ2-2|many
CASSLNGVPGVGELFF
TGTGCCAGCAGCTTAAACGGTGTACCAGGGGTCGGGGAGCTGTTTTTT
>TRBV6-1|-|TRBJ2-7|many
CASSEGVPYEQYF
TGTGCCAGCAGTGAAGGAGTGCCTTACGAGCAGTACTTC
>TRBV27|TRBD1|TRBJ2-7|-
CASRGDRGGYEQYF
TGTGCCAGCAGGGGGGACAGGGGGGGCTACGAGCAGTACTTC
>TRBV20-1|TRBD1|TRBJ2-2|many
CSALGQERTGELFF
TGCAGTGCCCTTGGACAGGAGAGGACCGGGGAGCTGTTTTTT
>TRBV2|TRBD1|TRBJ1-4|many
CASSGTGKEKLFF
TGTGCCAGCAGTGGGACAGGGAAGGAAAAACTGTTTTTT
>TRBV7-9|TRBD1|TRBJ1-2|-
CASSRRDSIFYGYTF
TGTGCCAGCAGCCGACGGGACAGCATCTTCTATGGCTACACCTTC
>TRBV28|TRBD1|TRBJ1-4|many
CASTYRGRVEKLFF
TGTGCCAGCACCTACAGGGGGAGGGTGGAAAAACTGTTTTTT
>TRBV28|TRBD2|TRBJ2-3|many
CASSWGLAGGPDTQYF
TGTGCCAGCAGTTGGGGACTAGCGGGAGGGCCTGATACGCAGTATTTT
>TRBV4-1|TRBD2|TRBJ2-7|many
CASSQHSSGRAGAGEQYF
TGCGCCAGCAGCCAGCACTCTAGCGGGAGGGCCGGGGCTGGCGAGCAGTACTTC
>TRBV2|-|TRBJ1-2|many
CASSDTANYGYTF
TGTGCCAGCAGTGATACGGCCAACTATGGCTACACCTTC
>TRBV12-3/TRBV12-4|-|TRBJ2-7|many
CASSLLGGSSDEQYF
TGTGCCAGCAGTTTATTGGGGGGCAGTTCCGACGAGCAGTACTTC
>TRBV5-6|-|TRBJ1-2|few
CASSLGNLGYTF
TGTGCCAGCAGCTTGGGGAATCTTGGCTACACCTTC
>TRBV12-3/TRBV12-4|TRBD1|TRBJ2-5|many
CASSLGQGPQETQYF
TGTGCCAGCAGTTTGGGACAGGGGCCCCAAGAGACCCAGTACTTC
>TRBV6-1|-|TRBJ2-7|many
CASNPRGRDYEQYF
TGTGCCAGCAACCCGAGGGGGAGGGACTACGAGCAGTACTTC
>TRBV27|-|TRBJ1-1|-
CASSLWRDTEAFF
TGTGCCAGCAGTTTGTGGAGAGACACTGAAGCTTTCTTT
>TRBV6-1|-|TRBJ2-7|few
CASSLGGGRGEQYF
TGTGCCAGCAGCCTCGGAGGGGGGCGCGGGGAGCAGTACTTC
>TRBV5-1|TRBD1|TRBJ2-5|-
CASSLDRGPILETQYF
TGCGCCAGCAGCTTGGACAGGGGACCCATTTTAGAGACCCAGTACTTC
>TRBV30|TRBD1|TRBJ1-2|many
CACDKGQGVDGYTF
TGTGCCTGTGACAAGGGACAGGGGGTCGATGGCTACACCTTC
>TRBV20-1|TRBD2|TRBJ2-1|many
CSAVTSGSGYNEQFF
TGCAGTGCTGTTACTAGCGGGAGTGGTTACAATGAGCAGTTCTTC
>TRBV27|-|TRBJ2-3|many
CASRRALFTDTQYF
TGTGCCAGCAGAAGGGCTTTATTCACAGATACGCAGTATTTT
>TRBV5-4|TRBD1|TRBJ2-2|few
CASSADREYTGELFF
TGTGCCAGCAGCGCGGACAGGGAATACACCGGGGAGCTGTTTTTT
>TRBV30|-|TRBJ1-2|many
CAWSMDLANYGYTF
TGTGCCTGGAGTATGGACTTAGCTAACTATGGCTACACCTTC
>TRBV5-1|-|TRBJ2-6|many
CASSLDASGANVLTF
TGCGCCAGCAGCTTGGATGCCTCTGGGGCCAACGTCCTGACTTTC
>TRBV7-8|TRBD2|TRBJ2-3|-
CASSFGLAGDTQYF
TGTGCCAGCAGCTTTGGACTAGCGGGAGATACGCAGTATTTT
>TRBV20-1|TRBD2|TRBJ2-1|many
CSAVGLAGDGEQFF
TGCAGTGCCGTGGGACTAGCGGGAGATGGTGAGCAGTTCTTC
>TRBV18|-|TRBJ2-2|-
CASSPMTNTGELFF
TGTGCCAGCTCACCAATGACAAACACCGGGGAGCTGTTTTTT
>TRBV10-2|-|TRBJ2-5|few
CASSEGPQETQYF
TGCGCCAGCAGTGAAGGGCCCCAGGAGACCCAGTACTTC